The 12 T cell receptor beta chains given below trace back to one sample, sequenced in a study of blood T cell repertoires in COVID-19. The assay was immunoSEQ multiplex PCR, and TCRdb's table has in-frame clones only and misses some. This table has around 200,000 clones, around nine tenths appearing once. The sequenced sample consisted of peripheral blood. The source of these receptors is a man between 60 and 75 years old who had recovered from COVID-19.

J is TRBJ1-2 and V is TRBV29-1; TRBD1 agrees at 7 bases. CDR3 size: 15 residues. CDR1 SQVTM and CDR2 ANQGSEA come from the germline V gene. V lost 6 bases to trimming and J lost 0 bases; unmatched junction nucleotides: 10. In DNA form, the CDR3 reads TGCAGCGTAGGAAACAGGGGAGGCCCTAACTATGGCTACACCTTC. Translating it yields CSVGNRGGPNYGYTF.

The chain couples TRBV24-1 to TRBJ1-5; D unclear. Trimming pared 8 bases from V and 0 bases from J, leaving 7 bases between. The germline CDR1 and CDR2 sequences are KGHDR and SFDVKD. The CDR3 extends over 13 amino acids. CDR3 DNA: TGTGCCACCAACAGTGATAGCAATCAGCCCCAGCATTTT. It is translated as CATNSDSNQPQHF.

V gene TRBV27 combines with J gene TRBJ2-1; 8 bases line up with TRBD2. The CDR3 sequence is 15 residues long. The germline V gene has CDR1 MNHEY and CDR2 SMNVEV (reference sequence). The V segment lost 3 bases and the J segment 2 bases; nucleotides outside the gene matches: 3. Here the CDR3 reads CASSFRRGAYNEQFF. The CDR3 nucleotides are TGTGCCAGCAGTTTCCGGCGGGGGGCCTACAATGAGCAGTTCTTC.

This clone was seen a single time. This chain connects TRBV27 to TRBJ2-3; TRBD1 aligns across 8 bases. The germline gives CDR1 MNHEY, CDR2 SMNVEV (reference sequence). There are 15 residues in the CDR3. Losses at the gene ends were 5 bases for V and 3 bases for J; bases not matched to a gene: 7. CDR3 sequence reads: CASSRRTGRTDTQYF. CDR3 in DNA: TGTGCCAGCAGTAGGCGGACAGGGAGAACAGATACGCAGTATTTT.

The CDR3 loop is CASERDRRANQPQHF. CDR3 nucleotides: TGTGCCAGTGAACGGGACAGGAGGGCCAATCAGCCCCAGCATTTT. The rearrangement uses TRBV19 and TRBJ1-5; 8 nucleotides line up with TRBD1. J lost 3 bases, V lost 8 bases, and 9 bases had no gene match. The CDR3 length is 15 residues. Germline V gene lookup returns CDR1 LNHDA and CDR2 SQIVND (reference sequence).

This chain links TRBV5-1 with TRBJ2-7; D call uncertain. The length of the CDR3 is 14 residues. The germline CDR1 and CDR2 sequences are SGHRS and YFSETQ. V shed 2 bases and J shed 4 bases, with 13 bases lying between them. The CDR3 here is CASSFSQRSYEQYF. The DNA of the CDR3 is TGCGCCAGCAGCTTCAGTCAGAGGTCTTACGAGCAGTACTTC.

This clone has only a few counts. The V and J genes are TRBV3-1 (or the pseudogene TRBV3-2) and TRBJ2-4; TRBD2 agrees at 12 bases. Germline CDR1 is LGHDT and CDR2 is YNNKEL (reference sequence). The CDR3 extends over 20 amino acids. J gave up 8 bases and V 2 bases, and 19 bases lay outside the gene matches. This CDR3 is CASSQIRLAGARATEDIQYF. DNA of the CDR3: TGTGCCAGCAGCCAAATTAGACTAGCGGGAGCTAGGGCTACTGAGGACATTCAGTACTTC.

The V call is TRBV6-5, the J call TRBJ1-2; 8 nucleotides align to TRBD1. Germline loops: CDR1 MNHEY, CDR2 SVGAGI. Losses at the gene ends were 4 bases for V and 3 bases for J; bases not matched to a gene: 7. This CDR3 is 15 amino acids long. The CDR3 region is CASSSPDRAHYGYTF. In DNA form, the CDR3 reads TGTGCCAGCAGTTCTCCGGACAGGGCACACTATGGCTACACCTTC.

The V gene is TRBV11-1, the J gene TRBJ2-1; TRBD1 matches 9 bases. The ends lost 2 bases at V and 7 bases at J; junction bases unmatched: 6. CDR3 length equals 15 residues. Germline CDR1 reads SGHAT; CDR2 reads FQDESV (reference sequence). The CDR3 here is CASSLRGTGWNEQFF. Written as DNA, the CDR3 is TGTGCCAGCAGCTTAAGAGGGACAGGGTGGAATGAGCAGTTCTTC. Full variable domain (missing parts from reference TRBV11-1 and TRBJ2-1): EAEVAQSPRYKITEKSQAVAFWCDPISGHATLYWYRQILGQGPELLVQFQDESVVDDSQLPKDRFSAERLKGVDSTLKIQPAELGDSAMYLCASSLRGTGWNEQFFGPGTRLTVL.

The J gene is TRBJ2-1, the V gene TRBV6-5; weak D call: TRBD1 (5 bases). The V and J ends lost 6 bases and 8 bases respectively, with 11 bases between them. The CDR3 has 12 amino acids. Looked up from germline, CDR1 is MNHEY and CDR2 is SVGAGI. The CDR3 here is CASRQGSHEQFF. Here the CDR3 DNA reads TGTGCCAGCAGGCAGGGTAGCCATGAGCAGTTCTTC.

The chain is built from TRBV5-4 and TRBJ2-1, with TRBD2 matching 9 bases. The V gene end was trimmed by 3 bases and the J gene end by 4 bases; junction bases not matched to a gene: 17. This CDR3 region has 19 residues. Germline V gives CDR1 SGHNT, CDR2 YYREEE (reference sequence). CDR3 coding DNA: TGTGCCAGCAGCTCGGGTGGTAGCGGGAGCACCACGATTTACAATGAGCAGTTCTTC. Protein sequence: CASSSGGSGSTTIYNEQFF.

The chain joins TRBV6-5 to TRBJ1-1; tentative D call: TRBD1 (5 bases). The CDR3 is 14 amino acids. Trimming stripped 4 bases from V and 4 bases from J, with 13 bases between. Germline V lookup: CDR1 MNHEY, CDR2 SVGAGI. The CDR3 DNA reads TGTGCCAGCAGTTTGGCGCAGGGAGGCACTGAAGCTTTCTTT. Amino acid sequence: CASSLAQGGTEAFF.